The 30 T cell receptor beta chains below come from one sample, sequenced in a study of blood T cell repertoires in COVID-19. Sequencing used immunoSEQ multiplex PCR; TCRdb keeps in-frame clones, though not all of them. Here the sample spans around 150,000 clones, 70% to 80% being singletons. Sequencing input: peripheral blood. These receptors originate from a man in his forties or fifties with acute or convalescent COVID-19.

The J gene is TRBJ1-5, the V gene TRBV10-3, with 9 positions matching TRBD1. With 4 bases clipped from V and 4 bases from J, the junction kept 5 bases outside the gene matches. The CDR3 consists of 15 residues. The germline gives CDR1 ENHRY, CDR2 SYGVKD. This CDR3 reads CAISADGTGNQPQHF. CDR3 bases: TGTGCCATCAGTGCAGACGGGACAGGGAATCAGCCCCAGCATTTT.

V gene TRBV5-5 combines with J gene TRBJ1-3; no definite D call. Germline CDR1 is SGHKS and CDR2 is YYEKEE (reference sequence). This CDR3 has 18 residues. Trimming removed 0 bases at V and 0 bases at J, with 16 bases between. The CDR3 sequence is CASSLASAGTISGNTIYF. CDR3 DNA sequence: TGTGCCAGCAGCTTGGCCAGTGCAGGTACCATCTCTGGAAACACCATATATTTT.

CDR3 sequence: CASSLQREDTQYF. The CDR3 DNA follows: TGTGCCAGCAGCTTACAGCGGGAGGATACGCAGTATTTT. The chain combines TRBV7-8 with TRBJ2-3; 8 bases agree with TRBD2. Losses at the gene ends were 2 bases for V and 6 bases for J; bases not matched to a gene: 1. The CDR3 consists of 13 residues. Germline loops: CDR1 SGHVS, CDR2 FQNEAQ.

Only a few counts were recorded for this clone. The V gene is TRBV28, the J gene TRBJ1-2, with D tentatively TRBD1 (6 bases). This CDR3 has 13 amino acids. From germline, CDR1 is MDHEN and CDR2 SYDVKM. Trimming stripped 3 bases from V and 6 bases from J, with 11 bases between. The CDR3 DNA reads as TGTGCCAGCAGTTTGGCGGGGGCCCATGGCTACACCTTC. Translation gives CASSLAGAHGYTF.

V usage is TRBV28 and J usage is TRBJ1-6; 7 bases match TRBD1. J gave up 9 bases and V 6 bases, and 8 bases lay outside the gene matches. From germline, CDR1 is MDHEN and CDR2 SYDVKM. This CDR3 has 14 residues. The CDR3 nucleotides read TGTGCCAGCAGCCTCCGACAGGGAGGTTCACCCCTCCACTTT. Amino acids: CASSLRQGGSPLHF.

This clone was counted between two and nine times. V usage is TRBV10-3 and J usage is TRBJ2-7, with TRBD1 as a possible D gene (6 bases). V was clipped by 5 bases and J by 2 bases, with 13 bases between them. The CDR3 extends over 14 amino acids. Germline CDR1 ENHRY, CDR2 SYGVKD. The CDR3: CAISLARGTYEQYF. The CDR3 DNA sequence: TGTGCCATCAGTTTGGCCAGGGGAACCTACGAGCAGTACTTC.

The rearrangement joins TRBV30 to TRBJ1-5; 9 nucleotides align to TRBD1. The CDR3 consists of 15 residues. The germline V gene encodes CDR1 GTSNPN and CDR2 SVGIG (reference sequence). V was pared by 0 bases and J by 5 bases, with 5 bases of the junction left unmatched. CDR3 in DNA: TGTGCCTGGAGTGTAGGGACAGGGTGGGATCAGCCCCAGCATTTT. The encoded protein is CAWSVGTGWDQPQHF.

The V call is TRBV10-3, the J call TRBJ2-5, with TRBD2 identical over 11 bases. This CDR3 region has 14 residues. Trimming took 5 bases from V and 5 from J; bases not matched to a gene: 4. From germline, CDR1 is ENHRY and CDR2 SYGVKD. CDR3 coding DNA: TGTGCCATCAGTCCTAGCGGGGGGTGGGAGACCCAGTACTTC. Amino acids: CAISPSGGWETQYF.

The gene calls are TRBV5-1 and TRBJ2-2; TRBD2 matches 10 bases. This CDR3 spans 17 amino acids. The V gene end was trimmed by 0 bases and the J gene end by 0 bases; junction bases not matched to a gene: 2. Germline V CDR1 and CDR2: SGHRS, YFSETQ. The CDR3 DNA follows: TGCGCCAGCAGCTTGGCTAGCGGGGGTACGAACACCGGGGAGCTGTTTTTT. Encoded protein: CASSLASGGTNTGELFF.

The gene calls are TRBV27 and TRBJ1-5; a possible D gene is TRBD1 (6 bases). This CDR3 contains 16 residues. Deletions cut 0 bases from V and 2 bases from J, with 11 bases between. Germline V CDR1 and CDR2: MNHEY, SMNVEV (reference sequence). In DNA, the CDR3 is TGTGCCAGCAGTTTATCGCTACAGGGCGGCAATCAGCCCCAGCATTTT. The encoded protein is CASSLSLQGGNQPQHF.

In the case of this clone: Distinct nucleotide sequences in the sample also encode this CDR3. The chain employs TRBV9 and TRBJ2-3; D gene uncertain. The CDR3 spans 14 residues. V lost 0 bases and J lost 1, with 6 bases in between. From germline, CDR1 is SGDLS and CDR2 YYNGEE. The chain's CDR3 is CASSVGSGTDTQYF. The CDR3 DNA is TGTGCCAGCAGCGTAGGGTCGGGCACAGATACGCAGTATTTT.

The chain joins TRBV7-9 to TRBJ2-3; D not certain. Germline V gene lookup returns CDR1 SEHNR and CDR2 FQNEAQ (reference sequence). The CDR3 loop spans 13 amino acids. V was trimmed by 5 bases and J by 11 bases, leaving 17 bases between them. The CDR3 DNA reads as TGTGCCAGCAGCCCCCGTGAGGCAATGGGGCAGTATTTT. This codes for CASSPREAMGQYF. The full variable domain, rest sourced from reference TRBV7-9 and TRBJ2-3, is DTGVSQNPRHKITKRGQNVTFRCDPISEHNRLYWYRQTLGQGPEFLTYFQNEAQLEKSRLLSDRFSAERPKGSFSTLEIQRTEQGDSAMYLCASSPREAMGQYFGPGTRLTVL.

The chain employs TRBV6-2 or TRBV6-3 and TRBJ1-2; possibly TRBD1 for D (5 bases). The V end was cut by 5 bases, the J end by 0 bases, with 13 bases between. Germline V CDR1 and CDR2: MNHEY, SVGEGT. CDR3 length: 15 amino acids. The CDR3 DNA is TGTGCCAGCAGTCGCCTGGGACTGACTAACTATGGCTACACCTTC. This encodes CASSRLGLTNYGYTF.

The V and J genes are TRBV6-5 and TRBJ2-7; D is perhaps TRBD2 (5 bases). Germline values: CDR1 MNHEY, CDR2 SVGAGI. This CDR3 spans 14 amino acids. V lost 2 bases to trimming and J lost 3 bases, with 11 bases between them. As DNA, the CDR3 is TGTGCCAGCAGTTACACGAGGGAGTTCTACGAGCAGTACTTC. As protein: CASSYTREFYEQYF.

This clone was seen a single time. The V call is TRBV19, the J call TRBJ2-5; possibly TRBD2 for D (6 bases). Trimming shortened V by 3 bases and J by 7 bases, and 18 bases separated the two germline ends. This CDR3 is 15 amino acids long. Germline V gene data show CDR1 as LNHDA and CDR2 as SQIVND (reference sequence). CDR3 bases: TGTGCCAGTAGTATTCTACTGGGCGGGGTGGGGACCCAGTACTTC. It specifies CASSILLGGVGTQYF.

This clone came up a few times. The chain is built from TRBV10-3 and TRBJ2-3, with 10 bases lining up with TRBD2. The V and J ends lost 4 bases and 0 bases, in that order; junction bases with no gene match: 7. Germline CDR1 is ENHRY and CDR2 is SYGVKD. This CDR3 is 17 amino acids long. Here the CDR3 reads CAISGSTSGASTDTQYF. The DNA of the CDR3 is TGTGCCATCAGTGGTTCTACTAGCGGGGCTAGCACAGATACGCAGTATTTT.

V and J are TRBV3-1 (or the pseudogene TRBV3-2) and TRBJ2-1; possible D gene TRBD1, 6 bases. Per germline, CDR1 LGHDT and CDR2 YNNKEL (reference sequence). With 6 bases removed from V and 6 bases from J, the gap between germline ends came to 18 bases. The CDR3 has 15 residues. The CDR3 DNA reads as TGTGCCAGCAGTCGGACAGAAGCGTTGGCCAATGAGCAGTTCTTC. The encoded protein is CASSRTEALANEQFF.

The chain joins TRBV7-9 to TRBJ1-2, with D possibly TRBD1 on 5 matching bases. Trimming shortened V by 5 bases and J by 14 bases, and 24 bases separated the two germline ends. From germline, CDR1 is SEHNR and CDR2 FQNEAQ (reference sequence). This CDR3 spans 14 amino acids. In DNA form, the CDR3 reads TGTGCCAGCAGCGGCGGGACGGCCCTCACCGGCGGGACCTTC. Encoded protein: CASSGGTALTGGTF.

This clone was observed once. The same CDR3 is also encoded by other DNA sequences in this sample. The J gene is TRBJ1-1, the V gene TRBV27; TRBD1 aligns across 8 bases. This CDR3 has 15 residues. CDR1 and CDR2 from the germline V gene are MNHEY and SMNVEV (reference sequence). The junction had 2 bases not matched to a gene; V was cut back by 2 bases and J by 0 bases. CDR3 nucleotides: TGTGCCAGCAGTTTAGGACAGGGAATGAACACTGAAGCTTTCTTT. Its protein is CASSLGQGMNTEAFF.

This clone was detected once. This chain connects TRBV9 to TRBJ2-3; 9 bases line up with TRBD1. Trimming removed 7 bases from V and 2 bases from J; junction bases left unmatched: 5. CDR1 and CDR2 from the germline V gene are SGDLS and YYNGEE. The CDR3 has 14 amino acids. CDR3 protein: CASRGQGITDTQYF. The CDR3 DNA follows: TGTGCCAGCCGGGGACAGGGAATCACAGATACGCAGTATTTT.

This chain connects TRBV5-4 to TRBJ2-3; the match to TRBD1 covers 9 bases. The CDR3 contains 13 residues. V was pared by 3 bases and J by 6 bases, with 2 bases of the junction left unmatched. Germline CDR1 reads SGHNT; CDR2 reads YYREEE (reference sequence). The CDR3 nucleotides are TGTGCCAGCAGCTCGACAGGGGGGGATACGCAGTATTTT. Encoded protein: CASSSTGGDTQYF. Full variable domain (rest looked up from reference TRBV5-4 and TRBJ2-3): ETGVTQSPTHLIKTRGQQVTLRCSSQSGHNTVSWYQQALGQGPQFIFQYYREEENGRGNFPPRFSGLQFPNYSSELNVNALELDDSALYLCASSSTGGDTQYFGPGTRLTVL.

The chain joins TRBV10-3 to TRBJ1-3; no clear D. Germline loops: CDR1 ENHRY, CDR2 SYGVKD. This CDR3 spans 14 amino acids. Trimming removed 3 bases from V and 2 bases from J, with 8 bases in between. CDR3 sequence: CAISEGGAGNTIYF. The CDR3 bases are TGTGCCATCAGTGAAGGCGGGGCTGGAAACACCATATATTTT.

This chain links TRBV11-2 with TRBJ2-4; 11 bases align to TRBD2. The V gene's germline CDR1 is SGHAT and CDR2 FQNNGV. CDR3 length: 17 amino acids. Trimming took 5 bases from V and 0 from J; bases not matched to a gene: 6. The CDR3 reads CASSKRLAGLAKNIQYF. CDR3 sequence (DNA): TGTGCCAGCAGCAAACGACTAGCGGGACTAGCCAAAAACATTCAGTACTTC.

The chain couples TRBV6-5 to TRBJ1-1, with D perhaps matching TRBD1 (5 bases). CDR1 and CDR2 from the germline V gene are MNHEY and SVGAGI. This CDR3 spans 12 amino acids. V gave up 5 bases and J gave up 7 bases, with 11 bases separating them. The DNA of the CDR3 is TGTGCCAGCAGTCGGGAGCAGGGTGAAGCTTTCTTT. It encodes CASSREQGEAFF.

The genes are TRBV5-6 and TRBJ2-7, with D possibly TRBD1 on 6 matching bases. Looked up from germline, CDR1 is SGHDT and CDR2 is YYEEEE. V shed 5 bases and J shed 3 bases, with 21 bases lying between them. The length of the CDR3 is 16 residues. The CDR3 DNA is TGTGCCAGCAGTGACACCGGGACACAAGACTTCTACGAGCAGTACGTC. This sequence encodes CASSDTGTQDFYEQYV.

The gene calls are TRBV6-1 and TRBJ1-2; 7 bases fit TRBD1. With 2 bases clipped from V and 4 bases from J, the junction kept 7 bases outside the gene matches. CDR3 length: 15 amino acids. Per the germline V gene, CDR1 is MNHNS and CDR2 is SASEGT. The CDR3 protein is CASSELGQVVYGYTF. The CDR3 DNA sequence: TGTGCCAGCAGTGAATTAGGACAGGTGGTCTATGGCTACACCTTC.

The chain uses TRBV9 and TRBJ1-6, with 9 bases lining up with TRBD1. The CDR3 runs to 15 residues. Germline CDR1 SGDLS, CDR2 YYNGEE. The V segment lost 4 bases and the J segment 7 bases; nucleotides outside the gene matches: 6. CDR3 bases: TGTGCCAGCAGCCCGACGACAGGGGGGAATTCACCCCTCCACTTT. This sequence encodes CASSPTTGGNSPLHF.

This clone was detected a few times. The gene calls are TRBV29-1 and TRBJ2-2; TRBD1 matches at 7 bases. The CDR3 runs to 22 residues. J was trimmed by 3 bases and V by 0 bases; bases with no gene match: 25. Per the germline V gene, CDR1 is SQVTM and CDR2 is ANQGSEA. The CDR3 DNA follows: TGCAGCGTTGAAGATCGAGGCGAGGCGCGAAAAAGACAGGGTTGTTACACCGGGGAGCTGTTTTTT. Translation: CSVEDRGEARKRQGCYTGELFF.

The chain employs TRBV2 and TRBJ1-4; 10 nucleotides align to TRBD1. CDR1 and CDR2 from the germline V gene are SNHLY and FYNNEI. CDR3 length equals 18 residues. V trimming: 6 bases; J trimming: 11 bases; junction bases outside the gene matches: 21. The CDR3 DNA sequence: TGTGCCAGCAGAGACTTTTGGGACAGGGGCGGCGAACAAGAGAAACTGTTTTTT. This codes for CASRDFWDRGGEQEKLFF.

The chain uses TRBV9 and TRBJ1-1; D perhaps matches TRBD1 (6 bases). CDR1 is SGDLS and CDR2 is YYNGEE in the germline V gene. This CDR3 contains 14 residues. Trimming took off 2 bases at V and 8 bases at J, with 16 bases between the two ends. Here the CDR3 reads CASSVGQGFSEAFF. CDR3 DNA sequence: TGTGCCAGCAGCGTGGGCCAGGGGTTCTCCGAAGCTTTCTTT.